Given below is one T cell receptor (beta chain) in context. The target antigen is unknown. Follow-up blood was drawn about 14 weeks, roughly three months, after antiretroviral therapy began. The repertoire came from unfractionated whole blood and reflected all unsorted peripheral T cells. Germline values: CDR1 SEHNR, CDR2 FQNEAQ (reference sequence). Trimming took 4 bases from V and 3 from J; bases not matched to a gene: 7. The length of the CDR3 is 16 residues. The entry originates in a study of HIV-infected patients and healthy controls. Around 0.5 ug RNA was reverse transcribed with alpha and beta constant-region primers. Separate chain-specific third strand synthesis with multiplexing indices produced the alpha and beta libraries. TCRdb reanalysed the 5' RACE reads using MiXCR and keeps one entry per CDR3 protein. The sample yields about 5,000 distinct CDR3 sequences, approximately 22% seen once.

Study-wide points: Slight age and sex differences between study cohorts did not explain the diversity differences.

The clonotype was recovered from an adult with HIV infection. The chain combines TRBV7-9 with TRBJ2-1; 9 bases are shared with TRBD1. The starting material was blood, obtained during antiretroviral therapy. CDR3 bases: TGTGCCAGCAGCTACCACCAGACAGGGGGCTACAATGAGCAGTTCTTC. This encodes CASSYHQTGGYNEQFF.